Listed here are 30 T cell receptor beta chains from one sample, sequenced in a study of T-cell memory formation after mild COVID-19. TCRdb reprocessed the 5' RACE reads via MiXCR and lists one record per CDR3 protein. The sample contains about 190,000 distinct CDR3 sequences, approximately 30% of which appear only once. The sample was PBMCs or a T cell subset sorted from them (not recorded which). These receptors all come from an adult woman who had mild COVID-19 (a few samples of this study predate the infection). Cell type and time point are not known.

This clonotype was counted a few times. This chain links TRBV7-9 with TRBJ2-1; D assignment may be TRBD1 or TRBD2 (5 bases each). Germline CDR1 is SEHNR and CDR2 is FQNEAQ (reference sequence). Trimming took 4 bases from V and 5 from J, leaving 12 bases between them. The CDR3 sequence is 14 residues long. The CDR3 protein is CASSSYGAHNEQFF. In DNA, the CDR3 is TGTGCCAGCAGCTCCTACGGGGCCCACAATGAGCAGTTCTTC.

This clonotype was recorded many times. CDR3 DNA: TGTGCCAGCAGCTTTTTTGGGTTGGATGAGCAGTTCTTC. Amino acids: CASSFFGLDEQFF. This chain links TRBV7-2 with TRBJ2-1; D ambiguous. The CDR3 sequence is 13 residues long. Germline CDR1 and CDR2: SGHTA and FQGNSA. The V gene lost 3 bases and the J gene lost 8 bases, with 11 bases spanning the gap.

This chain uses TRBV7-2 with TRBJ1-1; D ambiguous. With 3 bases removed from V and 7 bases from J, the gap between germline ends came to 6 bases. CDR1 and CDR2 from the germline V gene are SGHTA and FQGNSA. The CDR3 length is 11 residues. The CDR3 spells CASSFFGEAFF. DNA for the CDR3: TGTGCCAGCAGCTTCTTTGGTGAAGCTTTCTTT.

The chain uses TRBV15 and TRBJ2-3; the D gene is possibly TRBD2 (6 bases). This CDR3 has 15 amino acids. Trimming stripped 0 bases from V and 2 bases from J, with 9 bases between. Germline V gene sequence: CDR1 LNHNV, CDR2 YYDKDF (reference sequence). The CDR3 DNA reads TGTGCCACCAGCAGAGATAGCGGCACCACAGATACGCAGTATTTT. Its protein product is CATSRDSGTTDTQYF.

This clonotype appeared a few times. This chain connects TRBV7-9 to TRBJ2-5, with 8 bases that match TRBD1. The CDR3 runs to 15 residues. V trimming: 1 base; J trimming: 1 base; junction bases outside the gene matches: 2. The V gene's germline CDR1 is SEHNR and CDR2 FQNEAQ (reference sequence). The CDR3 bases are TGTGCCAGCAGCTTAGGAGGGACAGGCCAAGAGACCCAGTACTTC. Its protein is CASSLGGTGQETQYF.

The chain employs TRBV20-1 and TRBJ2-2; 11 bases match TRBD2. From germline, CDR1 is DFQATT and CDR2 SNEGSKA (reference sequence). V lost 5 bases to trimming and J lost 7 bases; unmatched junction nucleotides: 9. The CDR3 spans 15 residues. CDR3: CSAASGGPRVGELFF. In nucleotides, the CDR3 is TGCAGTGCTGCTAGCGGGGGGCCACGGGTCGGGGAGCTGTTTTTT.

The CDR3 nucleotides read TGTGCCAGCAGTTTCAAGGCTATCTATGGCTACACCTTC. This codes for CASSFKAIYGYTF. The rearrangement uses TRBV6-2 or TRBV6-3 and TRBJ1-2; D gene uncertain. The CDR3 runs to 13 residues. The ends were cut back, 4 bases at V and 4 bases at J, with 10 bases in the middle. Germline V CDR1 and CDR2: MNHEY, SVGEGT.

This clonotype has a handful of counts. V and J are TRBV12-3 or TRBV12-4 and TRBJ2-4; 11 nucleotides line up with TRBD2. This CDR3 is 15 amino acids long. The V gene end was trimmed by 6 bases and the J gene end by 3 bases; junction bases not matched to a gene: 4. The DNA of the CDR3 is TGTGCCAGCAGACTAGCGGGAGCACTCAAAAACATTCAGTACTTC. The encoded protein is CASRLAGALKNIQYF.

The rearrangement uses TRBV29-1 and TRBJ1-4; TRBD1 is a possible D gene (6 bases). Deletions cut 6 bases from V and 0 bases from J, with 8 bases between. Germline V gene data show CDR1 as SQVTM and CDR2 as ANQGSEA. CDR3 length: 13 residues. Here the CDR3 DNA reads TGCAGCGTAGGGGACACAACTAATGAAAAACTGTTTTTT. It is translated as CSVGDTTNEKLFF.

J is TRBJ1-1 and V is TRBV27, with 7 bases matching TRBD1. J gave up 4 bases and V 6 bases, and 5 bases lay outside the gene matches. Germline assignment: CDR1 MNHEY and CDR2 SMNVEV (reference sequence). This CDR3 has 13 residues. The CDR3 DNA follows: TGTGCCAGCAGAACAGGGGCCTCCACTGAAGCTTTCTTT. It encodes CASRTGASTEAFF.

The chain joins TRBV6-2 or TRBV6-3 to TRBJ2-5; no clear D. CDR1 is MNHEY and CDR2 is SVGEGT in the germline V gene. Deletions cut 0 bases from V and 13 bases from J, with 15 bases between. This CDR3 has 13 residues. The chain's CDR3 is CASSYSELLPRYF. As DNA, the CDR3 is TGTGCCAGCAGTTACTCGGAACTCCTACCCCGGTACTTC.

The V gene is TRBV7-2, the J gene TRBJ2-4; D is undetermined. V lost 4 bases and J lost 4, with 8 bases in between. The CDR3 runs to 13 residues. CDR1 and CDR2 from the germline V gene are SGHTA and FQGNSA. This CDR3 reads CASSSPLKNIQYF. For the CDR3, the DNA is TGTGCCAGCAGCTCCCCCCTGAAAAACATTCAGTACTTC.

This clonotype has a handful of counts. The chain recombines TRBV2 with TRBJ2-1; tentative D call: TRBD1 (6 bases). The CDR3 consists of 14 residues. Germline-derived CDR1 and CDR2 are SNHLY and FYNNEI. V dropped 7 bases and J dropped 12 bases, with 22 bases sitting between them. The CDR3 bases are TGTGCCAGCATAGTAAGCGGCCCCCTACAGGGGCAGTTCTTC. It yields the protein CASIVSGPLQGQFF. Combining the CDR3 with reference TRBV2 and TRBJ2-1 gives the whole variable domain EPEVTQTPSHQVTQMGQEVILRCVPISNHLYFYWYRQILGQKVEFLVSFYNNEISEKSEIFDDQFSVERPDGSNFTLKIRSTKLEDSAMYFCASIVSGPLQGQFFGPGTRLTVL.

The chain has TRBV29-1 and TRBJ2-3; TRBD2 might be the D (5 bases). Germline V gene sequence: CDR1 SQVTM, CDR2 ANQGSEA. The CDR3 is 13 residues long. The V and J ends lost 4 bases and 6 bases respectively, with 14 bases between them. For the CDR3, the DNA is TGCAGCGTTGTGAGGGTTAGTGAGGATACGCAGTATTTT. Amino acids: CSVVRVSEDTQYF.

This clonotype was observed a handful of times. The rearrangement links TRBV6-2 or TRBV6-3 to TRBJ2-5, with D unresolved. The germline V gene encodes CDR1 MNHEY and CDR2 SVGEGT. This CDR3 is 15 amino acids long. Trimming left V 0 bases short and J 2 bases short, with 10 bases between. This CDR3 reads CASSYSSSLQETQYF. DNA for the CDR3: TGTGCCAGCAGTTACTCGAGTAGTCTTCAAGAGACCCAGTACTTC.

Concerning this clonotype: A read error may produce the germline difference seen at one junction end. The chain joins TRBV12-5 to TRBJ1-5, with 11 bases fitting TRBD1. Per germline, CDR1 LGHNT and CDR2 FRNRAP. This CDR3 has 16 amino acids. The CDR3 DNA reads TGTGCTAGTGGTTTGAGTGGGACAGGGGGAAGACAGCCCCAGCAATTT. Translated: CASGLSGTGGRQPQQF.

The chain joins TRBV7-9 to TRBJ2-7, with 11 positions matching TRBD1. The ends lost 3 bases at V and 6 bases at J; junction bases unmatched: 13. The V gene's germline CDR1 is SEHNR and CDR2 FQNEAQ (reference sequence). The CDR3 has 17 residues. The DNA for the CDR3 is TGTGCCAGCAGCTTGCCCTACCTGGACAGGGGGCTGTTCGAGCAGTACTTC. As protein: CASSLPYLDRGLFEQYF.

This chain links TRBV11-2 with TRBJ2-7; 8 bases are shared with TRBD2. Germline V CDR1 and CDR2: SGHAT, FQNNGV. This CDR3 spans 15 amino acids. Losses at the gene ends were 5 bases for V and 4 bases for J; bases not matched to a gene: 10. The DNA for the CDR3 is TGTGCCAGCAGCCTCTCGGATGCGGGGGGATACGAGCAGTACTTC. This translates into CASSLSDAGGYEQYF.

The J gene is TRBJ2-3, the V gene TRBV5-1; perhaps TRBD1 as D (6 bases). The CDR3 is made up of 14 amino acids. The V end lost 0 bases, the J end lost 2 bases, and 7 bases lay between the germline ends. Per the germline V gene, CDR1 is SGHRS and CDR2 is YFSETQ. The CDR3, as DNA: TGCGCCAGCAGCTTGGGGGACAACACAGATACGCAGTATTTT. This sequence encodes CASSLGDNTDTQYF.

CDR3 in DNA: TGCGCCAGCAGCCTCGGGTTCCGCGACCCCGCGGGCAATGAAAAACTGTTTTTT. It is translated as CASSLGFRDPAGNEKLFF. The chain has TRBV5-1 and TRBJ1-4, with D uncertain. This CDR3 is 18 amino acids long. Trimming pared 4 bases from V and 5 bases from J, leaving 24 bases between. In germline, CDR1 is SGHRS, CDR2 YFSETQ.

The genes are TRBV5-1 and TRBJ2-1; 7 nucleotides agree with TRBD2. The CDR3 sequence is 16 residues long. Trimming removed 0 bases from V and 2 bases from J; junction bases left unmatched: 5. In germline, CDR1 is SGHRS, CDR2 YFSETQ. The CDR3 loop reads CASSLGAGVTYNEQFF. DNA of the CDR3: TGCGCCAGCAGCTTGGGCGCGGGAGTAACCTACAATGAGCAGTTCTTC.

J is TRBJ2-1 and V is TRBV11-2; D is possibly TRBD2 (6 bases). Germline CDR1 and CDR2: SGHAT and FQNNGV. V lost 6 bases, J lost 4 bases, and 19 bases lay in between. The length of the CDR3 is 16 residues. CDR3 residues: CASRLEGGIDYNEQFF. CDR3 sequence (DNA): TGTGCCAGCAGACTTGAGGGCGGGATCGATTACAATGAGCAGTTCTTC.

The CDR3 DNA sequence: TGTGCCAGCAGTTTAAAGGGGAGTCAGCCCCAGCATTTT. It is translated as CASSLKGSQPQHF. This chain connects TRBV12-3 or TRBV12-4 to TRBJ1-5; D is possibly TRBD1 (5 bases). V lost 2 bases, J lost 6 bases, and 8 bases lay in between. This CDR3 is built from 13 residues.

The chain is built from TRBV10-3 and TRBJ1-6; D ambiguous. CDR1 is ENHRY and CDR2 is SYGVKD in the germline V gene. This CDR3 region has 17 residues. The V end was cut by 0 bases, the J end by 0 bases, with 9 bases between. The CDR3 nucleotides read TGTGCCATCAGTGAGTCGGCACGGGCCTCCTATAATTCACCCCTCCACTTT. Translating it yields CAISESARASYNSPLHF.

The gene calls are TRBV27 and TRBJ2-5; D may be TRBD1 (5 bases). Trimming took 5 bases from V and 5 from J, leaving 9 bases between them. This CDR3 spans 12 amino acids. The germline CDR1 and CDR2 sequences are MNHEY and SMNVEV (reference sequence). This CDR3 is CASSHGHETQYF. The CDR3 DNA reads TGTGCCAGCAGTCACGGACACGAGACCCAGTACTTC.

J is TRBJ1-1 and V is TRBV12-3 or TRBV12-4, with TRBD1 matching over 12 bases. The junction had 9 bases not matched to a gene; V was cut back by 3 bases and J by 4 bases. This CDR3 region has 17 residues. CDR3 in amino acids: CASSFSTGTGGVTEAFF. Here the CDR3 DNA reads TGTGCCAGCAGTTTTTCCACCGGGACAGGGGGCGTCACTGAAGCTTTCTTT.

The V call is TRBV30, the J call TRBJ1-3, with 7 bases identical to TRBD1. CDR1 and CDR2 from the germline V gene are GTSNPN and SVGIG (reference sequence). Trimming removed 5 bases from V and 4 bases from J; junction bases left unmatched: 8. The CDR3 is 14 residues long. The CDR3 sequence is CAWGQGVSGNTIYF. CDR3 DNA: TGTGCCTGGGGGCAGGGGGTATCGGGAAACACCATATATTTT. The whole variable domain, remainder taken from reference TRBV30 and TRBJ1-3, is SQTIHQWPATLVQPVGSPLSLECTVEGTSNPNLYWYRQAAGRGLQLLFYSVGIGQISSEVPQNLSASRPQDRQFILSSKKLLLSDSGFYLCAWGQGVSGNTIYFGEGSWLTVV.

The chain is built from TRBV7-8 and TRBJ2-1; possible D gene TRBD1, 5 bases. Germline values: CDR1 SGHVS, CDR2 FQNEAQ. Trimming removed 5 bases from V and 4 bases from J, with 15 bases in between. CDR3 size: 15 residues. The CDR3 sequence is CASSPRTLRYNEQFF. In nucleotides, the CDR3 is TGTGCCAGCAGCCCTAGGACACTACGATACAATGAGCAGTTCTTC. The variable domain in full, completed from reference TRBV7-8 and TRBJ2-1, reads GAGVSQSPRYKVAKRGQDVALRCDPISGHVSLFWYQQALGQGPEFLTYFQNEAQLDKSGLPSDRFFAERPEGSVSTLKIQRTQQEDSAVYLCASSPRTLRYNEQFFGPGTRLTVL.

The sample holds a few counts of this clonotype. The chain uses TRBV20-1 and TRBJ2-1, with 7 bases aligning to TRBD2. This CDR3 is 15 amino acids long. J was trimmed by 10 bases and V by 5 bases; bases with no gene match: 17. CDR1 DFQATT and CDR2 SNEGSKA come from the germline V gene (reference sequence). The CDR3 DNA is TGCAGTGCTTCTGCCTGGGCTAGCGGAGGTCAGGAGCAGTTCTTC. It codes for CSASAWASGGQEQFF.

There are a few counts of this clonotype. The V gene is TRBV9, the J gene TRBJ1-2, with D uncertain. The germline gives CDR1 SGDLS, CDR2 YYNGEE. The length of the CDR3 is 13 residues. V gave up 3 bases and J gave up 8 bases, with 14 bases separating them. CDR3 region: CASSAAALEGYTF. CDR3 coding DNA: TGTGCCAGCAGCGCCGCGGCATTAGAAGGCTACACCTTC.